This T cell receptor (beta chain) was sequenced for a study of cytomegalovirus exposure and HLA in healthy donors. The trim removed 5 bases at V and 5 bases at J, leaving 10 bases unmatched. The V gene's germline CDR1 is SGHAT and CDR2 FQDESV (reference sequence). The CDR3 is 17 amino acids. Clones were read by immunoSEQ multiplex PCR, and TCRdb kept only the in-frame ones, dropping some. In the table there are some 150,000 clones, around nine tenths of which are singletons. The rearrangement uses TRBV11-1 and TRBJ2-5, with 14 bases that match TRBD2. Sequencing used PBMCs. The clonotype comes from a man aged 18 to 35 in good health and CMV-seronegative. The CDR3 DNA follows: TGTGCCAGCAGCCCACGGACTAGCGGGGGGCCAGGGGAGACCCAGTACTTC. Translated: CASSPRTSGGPGETQYF.